This TCR beta chain is drawn from a study of early T cells in non-severe SARS-CoV-2 infection. Molecules of cDNA were individually given unique molecular identifiers that were attached to them. TCRdb re-called the 5' RACE reads through MiXCR, storing one row per CDR3 protein. The sample records approximately 50,000 distinct CDR3 sequences, approximately 9.4% being singletons. This clonotype appeared many times. CDR3 size: 13 residues. Germline CDR1 and CDR2: SQVTM and ANQGSEA. Trimming took 2 bases from V and 1 from J, leaving 8 bases between them. This TCR derives from an adult who was a healthcare worker with PCR-confirmed SARS-CoV-2 infection or an uninfected control (not recorded which). Source material: whole blood. V usage is TRBV29-1 and J usage is TRBJ1-1; no clear D gene. The CDR3 bases are TGCAGCGTTGAACTTCGCAGGAACACTGAAGCTTTCTTT. This translates into CSVELRRNTEAFF.